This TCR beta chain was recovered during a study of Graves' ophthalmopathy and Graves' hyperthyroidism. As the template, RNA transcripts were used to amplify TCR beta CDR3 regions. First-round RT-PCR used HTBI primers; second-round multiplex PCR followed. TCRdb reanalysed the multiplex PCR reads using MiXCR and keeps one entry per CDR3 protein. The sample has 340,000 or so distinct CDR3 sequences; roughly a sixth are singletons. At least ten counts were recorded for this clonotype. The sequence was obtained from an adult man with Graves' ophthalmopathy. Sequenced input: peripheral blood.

The CDR3: CASKFTGTVDQPQHF. CDR3 coding DNA: TGTGCCAGTAAGTTTACCGGGACAGTCGATCAGCCCCAGCATTTT. This chain joins TRBV19 and TRBJ1-5; 7 nucleotides line up with TRBD1. Germline assignment: CDR1 LNHDA and CDR2 SQIVND (reference sequence). CDR3 length: 15 residues. V shed 7 bases, J shed 5 bases, and the junction held 11 bases outside the gene matches.